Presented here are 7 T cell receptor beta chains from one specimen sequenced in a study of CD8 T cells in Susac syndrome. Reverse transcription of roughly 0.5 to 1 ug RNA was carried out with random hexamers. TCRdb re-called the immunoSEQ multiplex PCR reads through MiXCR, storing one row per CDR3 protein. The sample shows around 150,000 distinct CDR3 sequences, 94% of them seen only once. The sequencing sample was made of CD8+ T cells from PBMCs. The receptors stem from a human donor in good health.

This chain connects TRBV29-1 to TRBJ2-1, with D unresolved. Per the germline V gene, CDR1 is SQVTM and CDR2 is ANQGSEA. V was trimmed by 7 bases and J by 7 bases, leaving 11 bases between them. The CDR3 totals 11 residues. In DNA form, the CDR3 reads TGCAGCGCCTGGGATGCAAATGAGCAGTTCTTC. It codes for CSAWDANEQFF.

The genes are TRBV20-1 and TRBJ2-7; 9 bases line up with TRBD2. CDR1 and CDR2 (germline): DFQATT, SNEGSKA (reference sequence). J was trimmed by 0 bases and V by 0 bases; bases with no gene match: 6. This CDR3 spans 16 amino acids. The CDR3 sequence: CSAREINSGGSYEQYF. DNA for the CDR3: TGCAGTGCTAGAGAGATAAATAGCGGGGGCTCCTACGAGCAGTACTTC.

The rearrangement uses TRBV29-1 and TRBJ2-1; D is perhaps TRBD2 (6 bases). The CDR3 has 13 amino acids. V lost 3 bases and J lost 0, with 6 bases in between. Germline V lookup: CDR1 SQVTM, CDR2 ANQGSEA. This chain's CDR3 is CSVEGGSYNEQFF. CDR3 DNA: TGCAGCGTTGAGGGAGGCTCCTACAATGAGCAGTTCTTC.

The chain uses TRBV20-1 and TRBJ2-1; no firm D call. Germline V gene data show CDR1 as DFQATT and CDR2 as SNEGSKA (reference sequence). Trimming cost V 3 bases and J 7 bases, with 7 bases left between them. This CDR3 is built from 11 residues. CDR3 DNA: TGCAGTGCTAGTGAGGCAAATGAGCAGTTCTTC. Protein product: CSASEANEQFF.

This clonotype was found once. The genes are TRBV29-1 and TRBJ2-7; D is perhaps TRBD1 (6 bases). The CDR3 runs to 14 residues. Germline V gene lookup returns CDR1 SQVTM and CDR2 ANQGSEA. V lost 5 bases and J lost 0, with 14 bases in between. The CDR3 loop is CSVHSMGASYEQYF. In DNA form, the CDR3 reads TGCAGCGTTCATTCCATGGGGGCCTCCTACGAGCAGTACTTC.

The CDR3 loop reads CSARPPSGHNEQFF. CDR3 in DNA: TGCAGTGCTAGACCGCCTAGCGGACACAATGAGCAGTTCTTC. The chain employs TRBV20-1 and TRBJ2-1; 7 bases are shared with TRBD2. The CDR3 runs 14 residues. With V trimmed by 2 bases and J by 5 bases, 6 bases remained unmatched. Looked up from germline, CDR1 is DFQATT and CDR2 is SNEGSKA (reference sequence).

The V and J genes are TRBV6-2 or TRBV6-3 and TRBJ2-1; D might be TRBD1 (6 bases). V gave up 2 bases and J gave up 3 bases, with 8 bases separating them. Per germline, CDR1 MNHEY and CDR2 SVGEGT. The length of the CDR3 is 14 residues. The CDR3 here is CASSYNRDYNEQFF. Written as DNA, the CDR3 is TGTGCCAGCAGTTACAACAGGGACTACAATGAGCAGTTCTTC.